These T cell receptor beta chains were read from a single sample in a study of identical twins. TCRdb independently ran MiXCR on the 5' RACE reads; one entry per CDR3 protein. The sample lists around 160,000 distinct CDR3 sequences, around 3.5% occurring once. Sequencing was done on a sample of memory T cells sorted from blood. The receptor source for this set is a man aged 18-30 years in good health. The CDR3 runs from the conserved cysteine through the conserved F or W. The D gene is left open where the match is weak. Clone sizes are shown as how often the clone was seen (once, few, many) or a class if it is expanded.

CDR3nt	CDR3aa	d_gene	v_gene	abundance	len	j_gene
TGCGCCAGCAGCTATACTAGCGGGAGTTATAATGAGCAGTTCTTC	CASSYTSGSYNEQFF	TRBD2	TRBV5-1	many	15	TRBJ2-1
TGTGCCAGCAGACCGGGACTAGCGGGAGGGCCTGCCTACAATGAGCAGTTCTTC	CASRPGLAGGPAYNEQFF	TRBD2	TRBV4-2	many	18	TRBJ2-1
TGCGCCAGCAGAGGAGACCAGAAAGAGACCCAGTACTTC	CASRGDQKETQYF	-	TRBV5-1	many	13	TRBJ2-5
TGTGCCAGCAGGGGGGTGGCCGGGGAGCTGTTTTTT	CASRGVAGELFF	-	TRBV6-6	many	12	TRBJ2-2
TGTGCCAGCAGTTACTCGATCGCGGGAGGGGCTGAGCAGTTCTTC	CASSYSIAGGAEQFF	TRBD2	TRBV6-5	many	15	TRBJ2-1
TGCAGCGTTGATCCCCCCCCCCGCCTCCGGGAGGGAAGGCAGTTCTTC	CSVDPPPRLREGRQFF	TRBD2	TRBV29-1	many	16	TRBJ2-1
TGTGCCAGCAGTCTACAGGGGAACGGGGAGCTGTTTTTT	CASSLQGNGELFF	TRBD1	TRBV12-3/TRBV12-4	many	13	TRBJ2-2
TGTGCCAGCAGGGCAGCGGGAGCCTACAATGAGCAGTTCTTC	CASRAAGAYNEQFF	TRBD2	TRBV2	many	14	TRBJ2-1
TGTGCCAGCAGTTTTTCGGGTGCGCAGTATTTT	CASSFSGAQYF	-	TRBV12-3/TRBV12-4	many	11	TRBJ2-3
TGTGCCAGCAGCCGCACTTCCGGGACTAGGAACGAGCAGTACTTC	CASSRTSGTRNEQYF	TRBD2	TRBV7-2	many	15	TRBJ2-7
TGTGCCAGCAGCTTAGGGGGGCGCGCGGGGTACAATGAGCAGTTCTTC	CASSLGGRAGYNEQFF	-	TRBV11-3	few	16	TRBJ2-1
TGCAGCGCCGGCAGACAGTCGAACACCGGGGAGCTGTTTTTT	CSAGRQSNTGELFF	-	TRBV29-1	many	14	TRBJ2-2
TGCAGTGCTAGACAGGGGAGGGTCGGCAATCAGCCCCAGCATTTT	CSARQGRVGNQPQHF	-	TRBV20-1	many	15	TRBJ1-5